This is a list of T cell receptor beta chains from one sample in a study of T-cell memory formation after mild COVID-19. TCRdb re-derived calls from the 5' RACE reads in MiXCR, one entry per CDR3 protein. Counted here are roughly 500,000 distinct CDR3 sequences, about 20% occurring once; the ten biggest clones make up around an eighth. The sample was PBMCs or a T cell subset sorted from them (not recorded which). The receptors come from an adult woman who had mild COVID-19 (a few samples of this study predate the infection). Cell type and time point are not known. The CDR3 runs from the conserved cysteine through the conserved F or W. The D gene is left open where the match is weak. A row's size may be missing; if present it is once, few, many or a size class.

cdr3_length | d_call | j_call | v_call | clone_size | cdr3_aa | cdr3_nt
12 | TRBD1 | TRBJ2-1 | TRBV7-9 | few | CASPQGRDEQFF | TGTGCCAGTCCACAGGGGCGGGATGAGCAGTTCTTC
15 | NA | TRBJ2-2 | TRBV2 | few | CASSTGGSNTGELFF | TGTGCCAGCAGTACCGGCGGCTCGAACACCGGGGAGCTGTTTTTT
14 | NA | TRBJ2-3 | TRBV27 | few | CATQMTASTDTQYF | TGTGCCACCCAGATGACAGCTAGCACAGATACGCAGTATTTT
15 | TRBD1 | TRBJ2-7 | TRBV20-1 | NA | CSASRDRERSYEQYF | TGCAGTGCTAGCCGGGACAGGGAACGCTCCTACGAGCAGTACTTC
14 | TRBD1 | TRBJ2-7 | TRBV7-2 | many | CASSLSFTGVEQYF | TGTGCCAGCAGCTTATCCTTTACAGGGGTTGAGCAGTACTTC
14 | NA | TRBJ2-5 | TRBV7-9 | NA | CASSSSPVQETQYF | TGTGCCAGCAGCTCGAGTCCAGTCCAAGAGACCCAGTACTTC
16 | TRBD2 | TRBJ2-7 | TRBV3-1 | NA | CASSQDRSSGGYEQYF | TGTGCCAGCAGCCAAGATCGATCTAGCGGGGGTTACGAGCAGTACTTC
16 | TRBD2 | TRBJ2-5 | TRBV10-3 | NA | CAISESSGGVGETQYF | TGTGCCATCAGTGAGTCTAGCGGGGGTGTCGGAGAGACCCAGTACTTC
14 | TRBD2 | TRBJ2-1 | TRBV20-1 | NA | CSATGLAGDNEQFF | TGCAGTGCCACCGGGCTAGCGGGAGACAATGAGCAGTTCTTC
14 | NA | TRBJ1-1 | TRBV6-2/TRBV6-3 | few | CASSYDGRWTEAFF | TGTGCCAGCAGTTACGACGGAAGGTGGACTGAAGCTTTCTTT
16 | TRBD2 | TRBJ2-3 | TRBV7-2 | NA | CASSLFRTSARDTQYF | TGTGCCAGCAGCTTATTTCGGACTAGCGCGAGAGATACGCAGTATTTT
15 | NA | TRBJ1-5 | TRBV7-9 | NA | CASSPDAGPGQPQHF | TGTGCCAGCAGCCCCGATGCGGGACCCGGCCAGCCCCAGCATTTT
13 | NA | TRBJ2-1 | TRBV30 | NA | CAWSFGHYNEQFF | TGTGCCTGGAGTTTTGGGCACTACAATGAGCAGTTCTTC
11 | NA | TRBJ2-4 | TRBV20-1 | few | CSGTGKNIQYF | TGCAGTGGTACGGGCAAAAACATTCAGTACTTC
16 | TRBD2 | TRBJ2-5 | TRBV5-6 | NA | CASSLLASGIQETQYF | TGTGCCAGCAGCTTGCTGGCTAGCGGGATCCAAGAGACCCAGTACTTC
14 | TRBD2 | TRBJ2-1 | TRBV20-1 | few | CSALGLATYNEQFF | TGCAGTGCTTTAGGACTAGCTACATACAATGAGCAGTTCTTC
12 | NA | TRBJ1-1 | TRBV12-3/TRBV12-4 | NA | CASSSYLTEAFF | TGTGCCAGCAGCTCATATCTCACTGAAGCTTTCTTT
15 | TRBD1 | TRBJ2-7 | TRBV4-1 | few | CASSRGQGAIYEQYF | TGCGCCAGCAGCCGCGGACAGGGGGCTATCTACGAGCAGTACTTC
13 | NA | TRBJ2-7 | TRBV24-1 | NA | CATSDLLTREQYF | TGTGCCACCAGTGATTTGCTGACGCGCGAGCAGTACTTC
13 | NA | TRBJ1-2 | TRBV20-1 | NA | CSARAGGDYGYTF | TGCAGTGCTAGAGCTGGCGGGGACTATGGCTACACCTTC
14 | NA | TRBJ2-3 | TRBV4-1 | NA | CASSQEISGDTQYF | TGCGCCAGCAGCCAAGAGATCAGCGGAGATACGCAGTATTTT
13 | NA | TRBJ2-5 | TRBV7-9 | few | CASSYGSQETQYF | TGTGCCAGCAGCTACGGATCACAAGAGACCCAGTACTTC
12 | NA | TRBJ2-5 | TRBV19 | few | CASSMREETQYF | TGTGCCAGTAGTATGAGGGAAGAGACCCAGTACTTC
14 | NA | TRBJ2-3 | TRBV19 | NA | CASSPGPNTDTQYF | TGTGCCAGTAGCCCGGGACCGAACACAGATACGCAGTATTTT
16 | TRBD2 | TRBJ2-1 | TRBV24-1 | NA | CATSDRLAGGYNEQFF | TGTGCCACCAGTGACCGTCTAGCGGGGGGTTACAATGAGCAGTTCTTC